A single TCR beta chain is shown here with its context. Its antigen is not identified. TRB was amplified from approximately 230 ng of peripheral blood genomic DNA per sample. This sample is drawn from a study of T cell clusters in autoimmune cytopenias. Study-wide results and caveats: Exclusive TRB clusters were almost three-fold more numerous in healthy donors than in active autoimmune hepatitis. No experiment has yet validated the function of the T cell clusters defined in silico.

Germline V lookup: CDR1 SGHNT, CDR2 YYREEE (reference sequence). The CDR3 consists of 17 residues. Multiplex touch-down PCR amplified TRB using TRB-A and TRB-B pools in one tube. Following a re-call of the multiplex PCR reads, TCRdb has one entry per CDR3 protein and lacks DNA. This sample carries over 9,500 distinct CDR3 sequences, with around a fifth going to the ten biggest clones. The same sample was also studied in work on T cell repertoires in aging, cancer and after chemotherapy. That paper notes: Clear clonal overlap appeared across healthy donor samples taken over several months to years. Untreated cancer patients had significantly lower blood TCR diversity than age-matched healthy donors.

The clonotype originates from a human donor in good health. Sequencing input: peripheral blood. This chain uses TRBV5-4 with TRBJ2-1; as DNA is missing, the TRBD2 call by TCRdb cannot be tested. CDR3 amino acids: CASSAGLAGASYNEQFF.